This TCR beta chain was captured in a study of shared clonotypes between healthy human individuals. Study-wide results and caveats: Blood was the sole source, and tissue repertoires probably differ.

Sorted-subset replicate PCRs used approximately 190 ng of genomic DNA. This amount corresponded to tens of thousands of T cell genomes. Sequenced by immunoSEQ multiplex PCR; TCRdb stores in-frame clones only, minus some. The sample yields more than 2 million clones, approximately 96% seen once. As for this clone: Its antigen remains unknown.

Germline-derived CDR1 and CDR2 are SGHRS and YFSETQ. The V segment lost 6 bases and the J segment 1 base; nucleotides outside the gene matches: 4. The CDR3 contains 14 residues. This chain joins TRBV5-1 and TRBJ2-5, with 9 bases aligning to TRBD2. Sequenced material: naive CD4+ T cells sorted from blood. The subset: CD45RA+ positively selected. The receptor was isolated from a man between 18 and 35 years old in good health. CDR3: CASNLAGIQETQYF. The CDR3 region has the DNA TGCGCCAGCAACCTAGCGGGGATCCAAGAGACCCAGTACTTC.